This T cell receptor beta chain was sequenced in a study of spatial heterogeneity in lung cancer. In its sample, this clonotype ranks as medium-sized. TCRdb analysed the 5' RACE reads with MiXCR anew, one entry per CDR3 protein. The table lists 4,500 to 6,500 distinct CDR3 sequences, about 13% of them singletons. Germline loops: CDR1 MNHNS, CDR2 SASEGT. The V gene end was trimmed by 6 bases and the J gene end by 4 bases; junction bases not matched to a gene: 4. The CDR3 has 13 amino acids. The time point was: sample taken at primary tumor resection. The receptor was derived from a female donor with early-stage non-small cell lung cancer. V and J are TRBV6-1 and TRBJ2-7, with 9 bases that match TRBD1. The sample consisted of normal lung tissue next to the tumor, taken at surgery. CDR3 amino acids: CASSRDREYEQYF. In DNA form, the CDR3 reads TGTGCCAGCAGCCGGGACAGGGAGTACGAGCAGTACTTC.